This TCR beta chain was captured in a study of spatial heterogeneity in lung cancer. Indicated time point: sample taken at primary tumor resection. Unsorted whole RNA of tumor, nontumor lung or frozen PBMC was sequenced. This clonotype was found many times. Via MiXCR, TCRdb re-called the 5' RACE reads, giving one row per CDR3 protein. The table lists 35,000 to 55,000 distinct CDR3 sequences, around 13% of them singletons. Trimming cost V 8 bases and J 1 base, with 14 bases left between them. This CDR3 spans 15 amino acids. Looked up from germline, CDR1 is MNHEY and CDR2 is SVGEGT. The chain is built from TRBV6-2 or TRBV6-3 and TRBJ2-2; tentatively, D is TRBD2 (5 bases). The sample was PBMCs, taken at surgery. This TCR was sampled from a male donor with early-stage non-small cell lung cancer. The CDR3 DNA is TGTGCCAGCGCGGGTGCTATGTTGAACACCGGGGAGCTGTTTTTT. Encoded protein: CASAGAMLNTGELFF.